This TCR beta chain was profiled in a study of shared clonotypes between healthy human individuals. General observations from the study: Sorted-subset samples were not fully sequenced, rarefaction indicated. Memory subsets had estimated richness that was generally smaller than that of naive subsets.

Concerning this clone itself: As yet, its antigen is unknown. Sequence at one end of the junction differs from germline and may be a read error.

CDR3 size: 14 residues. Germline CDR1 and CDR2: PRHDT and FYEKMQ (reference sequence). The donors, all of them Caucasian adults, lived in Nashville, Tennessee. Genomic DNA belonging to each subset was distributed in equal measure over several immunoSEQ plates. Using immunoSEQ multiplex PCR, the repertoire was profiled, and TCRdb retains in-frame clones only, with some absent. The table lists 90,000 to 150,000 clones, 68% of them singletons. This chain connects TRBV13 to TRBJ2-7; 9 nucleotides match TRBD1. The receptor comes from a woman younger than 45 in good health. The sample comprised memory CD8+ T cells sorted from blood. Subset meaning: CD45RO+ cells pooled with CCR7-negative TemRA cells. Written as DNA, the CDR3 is TGTGCCAGCAGCTTAGGGACAGGGGGGAAGCCCCCCTCTTTC. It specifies CASSLGTGGKPPSF.